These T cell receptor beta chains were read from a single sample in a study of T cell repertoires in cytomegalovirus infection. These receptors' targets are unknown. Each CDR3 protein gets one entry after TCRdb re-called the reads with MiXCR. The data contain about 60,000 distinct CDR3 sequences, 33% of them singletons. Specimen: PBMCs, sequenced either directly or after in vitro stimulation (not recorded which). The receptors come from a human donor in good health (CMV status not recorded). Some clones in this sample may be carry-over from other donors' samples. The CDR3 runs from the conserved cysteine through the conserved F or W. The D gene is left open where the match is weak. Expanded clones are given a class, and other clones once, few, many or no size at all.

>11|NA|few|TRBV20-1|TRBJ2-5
TGCAGTGCTACGGGACAAGAGACCCAGTACTTC
CSATGQETQYF
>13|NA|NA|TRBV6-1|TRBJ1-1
TGTGCCGGAAAGACCCAGGGCCCCACTGAAGCTTTCTTT
CAGKTQGPTEAFF
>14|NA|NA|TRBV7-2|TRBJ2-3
TGTGCCAGCAGCTTAGGGAGTTCGAGGTATACGCAGTATTTT
CASSLGSSRYTQYF
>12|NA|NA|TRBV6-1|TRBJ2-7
TGTGCCAGCAGTTCGCGGGGCTACGAGCAGTACTTC
CASSSRGYEQYF
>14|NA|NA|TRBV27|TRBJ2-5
TGTGCCAGCAGTTTAGGTGGCTACCAAGAGACCCAGTACTTC
CASSLGGYQETQYF
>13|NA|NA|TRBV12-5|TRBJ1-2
TGTGCTAGTGGTTTGGGACCCGCCTATGGCTACACCTTC
CASGLGPAYGYTF
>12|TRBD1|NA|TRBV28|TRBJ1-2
TGTGCCAGCAGGCAGGGGGCGCTTGGCTACACCTTC
CASRQGALGYTF
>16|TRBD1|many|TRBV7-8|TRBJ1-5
TGTGCCAGCAGCGCTTCAAGGGGACAGAGGAATCAGCCCCAGCATTTT
CASSASRGQRNQPQHF
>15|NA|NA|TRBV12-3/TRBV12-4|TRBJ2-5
TGTGCCAGCAGCCTGACTAGACCAGTCCAAGAGACCCAGTACTTC
CASSLTRPVQETQYF
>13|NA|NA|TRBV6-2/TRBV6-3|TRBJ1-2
TGTGCCAGCAGTCACTTCTCTGATAACGGCTACACCTTC
CASSHFSDNGYTF
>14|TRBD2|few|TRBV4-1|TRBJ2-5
TGCGCCAGCAGCCTAGCGGGGGGTAAAGAGACCCAGTACTTC
CASSLAGGKETQYF
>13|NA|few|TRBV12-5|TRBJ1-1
TGTGCTAGTGGTCAACCATTGAACACTGAAGCTTTCTTT
CASGQPLNTEAFF
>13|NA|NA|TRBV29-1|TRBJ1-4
TGCAGCGTTGCCTCGGACCTAGGTGAAAAACTGTTTTTT
CSVASDLGEKLFF
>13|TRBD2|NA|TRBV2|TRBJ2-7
TGTGCCAGCAGAGTAGCGGGGGCCTACGAGCAGTACTTC
CASRVAGAYEQYF
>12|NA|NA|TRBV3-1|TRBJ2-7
TGTGCCAGCAGCTCGCGACCCTACGAGCAGTACTTC
CASSSRPYEQYF
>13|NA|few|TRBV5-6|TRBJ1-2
TGTGCCAGCAGCTTTTGGGGGGGCTATGGCTACACCTTC
CASSFWGGYGYTF
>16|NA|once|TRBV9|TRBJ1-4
TGTGCCAGCAGCGCTGATTACACCGGGGCGTACCAAAAACTGTTTTTT
CASSADYTGAYQKLFF
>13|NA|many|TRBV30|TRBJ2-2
TGTGCCTGGAGTGCGCTTAGGGCCGGGGAGCTGTTTTTT
CAWSALRAGELFF
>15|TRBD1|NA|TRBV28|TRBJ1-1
TGTGCCAGCAGCTCCTACGGACAGGATAACACTGAAGCTTTCTTT
CASSSYGQDNTEAFF
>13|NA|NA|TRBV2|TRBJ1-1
TGTGCCAGCAGTGGGGAGACACTTTCTGAAGCTTTCTTT
CASSGETLSEAFF
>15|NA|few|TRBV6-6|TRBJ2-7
TGTGCCAGCAGTTACTCGATTGGGGGATCCTACGAGCAGTACTTC
CASSYSIGGSYEQYF
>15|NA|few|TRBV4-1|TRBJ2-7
TGCGCCAGCAGCCAAAGTCTGGACACATTCTACGAGCAGTACTTC
CASSQSLDTFYEQYF
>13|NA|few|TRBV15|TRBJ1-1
TGTGCCACCAGCAGAGATAGAAGGGGGAGAGCTTTCTTT
CATSRDRRGRAFF
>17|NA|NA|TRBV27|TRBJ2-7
TGTGCCAGCAGTTTAGTCCCAATAGGTCATCTCTCCTACGAGCAGTACTTC
CASSLVPIGHLSYEQYF
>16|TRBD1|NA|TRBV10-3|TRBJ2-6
TGTGCCATCGACAGGGGCGATGGCTCTGGGGCCAACGTCCTGACTTTC
CAIDRGDGSGANVLTF
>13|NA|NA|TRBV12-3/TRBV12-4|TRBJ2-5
TGTGCCAGCAGTCGGTGGGGCTCGGAGACCCAGTACTTC
CASSRWGSETQYF
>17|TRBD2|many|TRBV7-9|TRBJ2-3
TGTGCCAGCAGCTTAATGGCTAGCGGGACCTACACAGATACGCAGTATTTT
CASSLMASGTYTDTQYF
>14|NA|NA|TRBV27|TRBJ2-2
TGTGCCAGCAGTTTATCTCGGCTCGCCGGGGAGCTGTTTTTT
CASSLSRLAGELFF
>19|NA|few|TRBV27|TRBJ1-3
TGTGCCAGCAGTTCTTACCCCCCGGGCAGGGGCTACTCTGGAAACACCATATATTTT
CASSSYPPGRGYSGNTIYF
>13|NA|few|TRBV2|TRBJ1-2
TGTGCCAGCAGGGGAGACGGACCGGATGGCTACACCTTC
CASRGDGPDGYTF
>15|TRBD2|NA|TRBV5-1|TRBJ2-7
TGCGCCAGCAGCTTGGAGACTAGCGGGAGGGGATTGCAGTACTTC
CASSLETSGRGLQYF
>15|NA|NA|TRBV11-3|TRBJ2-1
TGTGCCAGCAGCTTAGGCGGGGACGGAAACAATGAGCAGTTCTTC
CASSLGGDGNNEQFF